This T cell receptor beta chain was observed in a study of Ad26.COV2.S vaccination and SARS-CoV-2 variants. Profiling relied on immunoSEQ multiplex PCR, and the TCRdb table lists in-frame clones only, not all of them. The data contain 400,000 to 450,000 clones, 75% to 95% of them seen just once; the ten biggest clones take up 12%. Specified treatment: roughly 20 received Ad26.COV2.S at low or high dose, single or two shots; 5 received placebo; per-sample allocation not given. Collection of samples fell on day 63 after the first vaccine or placebo injection. Germline CDR1 and CDR2: SGDLS and YYNGEE. The CDR3 has 18 residues. Trimming cost V 2 bases and J 3 bases; bases outside gene matches: 7.

The rearrangement uses TRBV9 and TRBJ2-1; 14 nucleotides match TRBD2. This sequence was found in a person between 18 and 65 years old who received the Ad26.COV2.S COVID-19 vaccine or a placebo. This specimen was peripheral blood, taken in a trial of Ad26.COV2.S vaccine versus placebo. This CDR3 is CASSVGTSGGPFYNEQFF. CDR3 nucleotide sequence: TGTGCCAGCAGCGTGGGGACTAGCGGGGGACCCTTCTACAATGAGCAGTTCTTC.